This is a list of T cell receptor beta chains from one sample in a study of cytomegalovirus exposure and HLA in healthy donors. Sequencing used immunoSEQ multiplex PCR; TCRdb keeps in-frame clones, though not all of them. The sample records about 110,000 clones, less than 85% being singletons. Specimen: PBMCs. The receptors derive from a man aged 18-30 years in good health and CMV-seronegative. Each CDR3 is given with its conserved first and last residue. Fields, in order: V gene, J gene, clone size, D gene, CDR3 protein, CDR3 DNA. D genes are given only for firm matches. Size is omitted from some rows. Given values are once, few, many or a class for expanded clones.

>TRBV7-3|TRBJ2-2|.|.
CASSFFNTGELFF
TGTGCCAGCAGCTTCTTCAACACCGGGGAGCTGTTTTTT
>TRBV25-1|TRBJ2-5|.|.
CASSEAPGRGEGTQYF
TGTGCCAGCAGTGAAGCCCCGGGCAGGGGGGAAGGGACCCAGTACTTC
>TRBV6-5|TRBJ1-5|few|.
CASRKVSGSNQPQHF
TGTGCCAGCAGAAAAGTCAGCGGTAGCAATCAGCCCCAGCATTTT
>TRBV18|TRBJ1-4|.|TRBD1
CASSPQGGLNEKLFF
TGTGCCAGCTCACCTCAAGGGGGCCTTAATGAAAAACTGTTTTTT
>TRBV11-2|TRBJ1-1|.|TRBD1
CASNSLRDRSEAFF
TGTGCCAGCAACTCCCTCCGGGACAGGTCGGAAGCTTTCTTT
>TRBV2|TRBJ1-4|.|.
CASSLRGEVELFF
TGTGCCAGCAGTCTCAGGGGAGAGGTGGAACTGTTTTTT
>TRBV7-8|TRBJ1-2|once|.
CASSPPGRPGDGYTF
TGTGCCAGCAGCCCCCCGGGCCGTCCCGGGGATGGCTACACCTTC
>TRBV19|TRBJ2-7|few|.
CPLPGRGDYEQYF
TGCCCTCTCCCTGGGCGGGGCGACTACGAGCAGTACTTC
>TRBV5-1|TRBJ1-4|.|.
CASSWWSLDGRDGEKLFF
TGCGCCAGCAGCTGGTGGTCCTTAGACGGGCGGGATGGCGAAAAACTGTTTTTT
>TRBV19|TRBJ2-5|.|.
CASSNSYQETQYF
TGTGCCAGTAGCAACAGTTACCAAGAGACCCAGTACTTC
>TRBV19|TRBJ1-6|many|TRBD1
CASSTIQGGNSPLHF
TGTGCCAGTAGTACGATACAGGGGGGTAATTCACCCCTCCACTTT
>TRBV19|TRBJ1-1|.|TRBD1
CASSHRGGPVTEAFF
TGTGCCAGTAGCCACAGAGGGGGCCCGGTGACTGAAGCTTTCTTT
>TRBV2|TRBJ1-5|.|.
CASSVGRGQGVGNQPQHF
TGTGCCAGCAGTGTGGGCAGGGGACAAGGGGTAGGCAATCAGCCCCAGCATTTT
>TRBV10-3|TRBJ2-7|.|TRBD1
CAISGRQGAYEQYF
TGTGCCATCAGTGGGAGACAGGGGGCCTACGAGCAGTACTTC
>TRBV19|TRBJ2-2|.|TRBD1
CASTRDRGTGELFF
TGTGCCAGTACCCGGGACAGGGGAACCGGGGAGCTGTTTTTT
>TRBV5-1|TRBJ2-7|.|.
CASSFSGERIYEQYF
TGCGCCAGCAGCTTCTCAGGGGAACGGATTTACGAGCAGTACTTC
>TRBV2|TRBJ1-2|.|TRBD1
CASSVQGKGYGYTF
TGTGCCAGCAGTGTACAGGGGAAGGGGTATGGCTACACCTTC
>TRBV5-6|TRBJ2-7|.|.
CASSLVNGAYEQYF
TGTGCCAGCAGCTTGGTAAACGGAGCCTACGAGCAGTACTTC
>TRBV5-1|TRBJ1-6|.|TRBD1
CASSYHGTGETPLHF
TGCGCCAGCAGCTACCACGGGACAGGGGAGACACCCCTCCACTTT
>TRBV4-2|TRBJ2-5|.|TRBD2
CASSQDGLAGGRRWQETQYF
TGTGCCAGCAGCCAAGACGGACTAGCGGGGGGTCGAAGATGGCAAGAGACCCAGTACTTC
>TRBV6-5|TRBJ1-4|few|TRBD1
CASGGLGQVNEKLFF
TGTGCCAGCGGAGGCCTTGGACAGGTCAATGAAAAACTGTTTTTT
>TRBV6-6|TRBJ2-2|few|.
CASSYSRAGEPGELFF
TGTGCCAGCAGTTACTCTAGAGCAGGGGAGCCCGGGGAGCTGTTTTTT
>TRBV6-1|TRBJ1-2|few|.
CASRYGSNYGYTF
TGTGCCAGCAGATACGGGAGCAACTATGGCTACACCTTC
>TRBV5-1|TRBJ2-7|.|.
CASSLVPSYEQYF
TGCGCCAGCAGCTTGGTTCCATCCTACGAGCAGTACTTC
>TRBV5-1|TRBJ1-4|.|.
CASSRAPGGSNEKLFF
TGCGCCAGCAGTCGGGCTCCGGGCGGGAGCAATGAAAAACTGTTTTTT
>TRBV10-1|TRBJ2-3|.|.
CASSGAGSSQYF
TGCGCCAGCAGTGGGGCCGGATCTTCGCAGTATTTT
>TRBV11-2|TRBJ1-2|.|TRBD1
CASRQWGRGRPGDGYTF
TGTGCCAGCAGGCAATGGGGCAGGGGGCGTCCCGGGGATGGCTACACCTTC
>TRBV29-1|TRBJ1-2|.|TRBD1
CSVGRGTVYGYTF
TGCAGCGTTGGCCGGGGGACAGTCTATGGCTACACCTTC
>TRBV6-5|TRBJ2-7|.|TRBD1
CASSYSIVGGYYEQYF
TGTGCCAGCAGTTACTCGATAGTAGGGGGCTATTACGAGCAGTACTTC
>TRBV7-3|TRBJ2-3|.|.
CASSPSTDTQYF
TGTGCCAGCAGCCCCTCGACAGATACGCAGTATTTT
>TRBV18|TRBJ1-6|.|.
CASSPDRSSYNSPLHF
TGTGCCAGCTCACCCGACAGGAGCTCCTATAATTCACCCCTCCACTTT
>TRBV19|TRBJ1-3|.|TRBD1
CASTQPTGTGVSGNTIYF
TGTGCCAGTACTCAACCCACCGGGACAGGGGTATCTGGAAACACCATATATTTT
>TRBV7-9|TRBJ1-6|.|.
CASSSGSEASPLHF
TGTGCCAGCAGCTCCGGGTCCGAGGCTTCACCCCTCCACTTT
>TRBV7-2|TRBJ2-7|.|TRBD1
CASSLDRGSEQYF
TGTGCCAGCAGCTTAGACAGGGGGAGCGAGCAGTACTTC
>TRBV5-6|TRBJ2-7|.|TRBD2
CASSLDVGGSYEQYF
TGTGCCAGCAGCTTGGATGTGGGGGGGTCCTACGAGCAGTACTTC
>TRBV11-2|TRBJ1-6|.|.
CASSPKLGPYSPLHF
TGTGCCAGCAGTCCTAAGTTGGGGCCTTATTCACCCCTCCACTTT
>TRBV18|TRBJ2-1|few|.
CASSQQGLEQFF
TGTGCCAGCTCTCAACAGGGTCTTGAGCAGTTCTTC
>TRBV18|TRBJ2-7|.|.
CASSPNEAGRHEQYF
TGTGCCAGCTCACCAAACGAGGCAGGGCGGCACGAGCAGTACTTC
>TRBV6-1|TRBJ2-6|.|TRBD1
CASSAGQGAGANVLTF
TGTGCCAGCAGTGCGGGACAGGGGGCTGGGGCCAACGTCCTGACTTTC